Listed here are 18 T cell receptor beta chains from one sample, sequenced in a study of blood T cell repertoires in COVID-19. Measured with immunoSEQ multiplex PCR; TCRdb has only the in-frame clones, and not every one. The profile shows about 170,000 clones, around 83% of them singletons. Sequenced input: PBMCs or T cells enriched from blood (not recorded which). The receptors derive from a woman between 45 and 60 years old in a cohort exposed to, infected with or recovered from COVID-19 (not recorded which).

The chain is built from TRBV5-1 and TRBJ2-1, with a tentative D call TRBD1 (5 bases). Per the germline V gene, CDR1 is SGHRS and CDR2 is YFSETQ. V lost 0 bases and J lost 5, with 12 bases in between. The CDR3 is 15 residues long. The CDR3 loop reads CASSLETASHNEQFF. CDR3 DNA sequence: TGCGCCAGCAGCTTGGAGACAGCGAGCCACAATGAGCAGTTCTTC. Supplemented by reference TRBV5-1 and TRBJ2-1, the full variable domain reads KAGVTQTPRYLIKTRGQQVTLSCSPISGHRSVSWYQQTPGQGLQFLFEYFSETQRNKGNFPGRFSGRQFSNSRSEMNVSTLELGDSALYLCASSLETASHNEQFFGPGTRLTVL.

This clone was seen once. The chain employs TRBV6-5 and TRBJ1-3, with D hard to call. Germline-derived CDR1 and CDR2 are MNHEY and SVGAGI. This CDR3 has 15 residues. The V end lost 5 bases, the J end lost 0 bases, and 11 bases lay between the germline ends. The CDR3 region is CASSPDLSSGNTIYF. The CDR3 nucleotides read TGTGCCAGCAGTCCAGACTTGAGCTCTGGAAACACCATATATTTT.

The V and J genes are TRBV3-1 (or the pseudogene TRBV3-2) and TRBJ1-5; 8 nucleotides agree with TRBD1. Per germline, CDR1 LGHDT and CDR2 YNNKEL (reference sequence). The CDR3 covers 17 residues. The trim removed 1 base at V and 1 base at J, leaving 6 bases unmatched. The CDR3 is CASSQGQGMRSNQPQHF. The CDR3 DNA follows: TGTGCCAGCAGCCAAGGACAGGGGATGCGGAGCAATCAGCCCCAGCATTTT.

This clone occurred once. The rearrangement uses TRBV27 and TRBJ1-2, with a tentative D call TRBD1 (5 bases). Trimming removed 2 bases at V and 7 bases at J, with 17 bases between. The germline V gene encodes CDR1 MNHEY and CDR2 SMNVEV (reference sequence). CDR3 size: 15 residues. The CDR3 sequence: CASSLTGLSGAGYTF. The DNA for the CDR3 is TGTGCCAGCAGTTTAACTGGCTTGAGCGGGGCTGGCTACACCTTC.

The J gene is TRBJ1-2, the V gene TRBV6-2 or TRBV6-3; D is uncertain. Germline values: CDR1 MNHEY, CDR2 SVGEGT. V was cut by 0 bases and J by 12 bases, with 17 bases left in between. This CDR3 has 14 residues. CDR3 DNA sequence: TGTGCCAGCAGTTACTCGAGGGCAGGCGTACTGGACACCTTC. Translating it yields CASSYSRAGVLDTF.

The genes are TRBV13 and TRBJ1-1, with 8 positions matching TRBD1. The J segment lost 7 bases and the V segment lost 5 bases, leaving 3 bases of the junction unmatched. The CDR3 runs 12 residues. Germline-derived CDR1 and CDR2 are PRHDT and FYEKMQ (reference sequence). CDR3 protein: CASSPTGDEAFF. CDR3 nucleotides: TGTGCCAGCAGCCCGACAGGGGATGAAGCTTTCTTT.

This chain connects TRBV11-2 to TRBJ2-1, with a weak D call TRBD1 (5 bases). Trimming pared 8 bases from V and 0 bases from J, leaving 11 bases between. Germline CDR1 and CDR2: SGHAT and FQNNGV. The CDR3 runs 14 residues. The CDR3 is CASRTGNSYNEQFF. The CDR3 nucleotides read TGTGCCAGCCGCACAGGCAACTCCTACAATGAGCAGTTCTTC.

The chain carries TRBV9 and TRBJ1-6; D might be TRBD1 (6 bases). Germline CDR1 reads SGDLS; CDR2 reads YYNGEE. This CDR3 is 18 amino acids long. The V end lost 4 bases, the J end lost 7 bases, and 24 bases lay between the germline ends. CDR3 amino acids: CASSPAYDSGHPNSPLHF. The CDR3 DNA reads TGTGCCAGCAGCCCAGCATACGACTCGGGACACCCGAATTCACCCCTCCACTTT.

The V and J genes are TRBV4-1 and TRBJ2-5; D gene uncertain. Between the trimmed V and J ends, which lost 4 bases and 2 bases, there was a span of 8 bases. This CDR3 spans 13 amino acids. Germline V lookup: CDR1 MGHRA, CDR2 YSYEKL. The CDR3 DNA is TGCGCCAGCAGCCTCGAGTGGCAAGAGACCCAGTACTTC. Translated: CASSLEWQETQYF.

For the CDR3, the DNA is TGCGCCAGCAGCTCGGGACAGCGAGAAAACATTCAGTACTTC. Its translation: CASSSGQRENIQYF. The rearrangement joins TRBV5-1 to TRBJ2-4; 7 bases are a match to TRBD1. This CDR3 is 14 amino acids long. V was clipped by 3 bases and J by 5 bases; unmatched bases: 5. Germline V CDR1 and CDR2: SGHRS, YFSETQ.

This clone was seen only once. V usage is TRBV27 and J usage is TRBJ1-2; 9 nucleotides line up with TRBD1. The germline V gene has CDR1 MNHEY and CDR2 SMNVEV (reference sequence). This CDR3 comprises 16 residues. Unmatched junction bases numbered 11, after V lost 3 bases and J lost 6 bases. CDR3 sequence reads: CASSFQGQGVVDGYTF. In nucleotides, the CDR3 is TGTGCCAGCAGTTTCCAGGGACAGGGAGTGGTTGATGGCTACACCTTC.

The chain's CDR3 is CASSQHRGTADSNQPQHF. CDR3 nucleotides: TGTGCCAGCAGCCAACACCGGGGGACGGCGGATAGCAATCAGCCCCAGCATTTT. V usage is TRBV3-1 (or the pseudogene TRBV3-2) and J usage is TRBJ1-5; tentative D call: TRBD1 (5 bases). CDR3 length: 18 amino acids. Trimming took 2 bases from V and 0 from J, leaving 17 bases between them. Germline CDR1 LGHDT, CDR2 YNNKEL (reference sequence).

In this sample, this clone turned up a few times. The chain uses TRBV4-1 and TRBJ2-2; 8 bases align to TRBD2. Germline values: CDR1 MGHRA, CDR2 YSYEKL. J gave up 4 bases and V 1 base, and 5 bases lay outside the gene matches. The CDR3 runs 16 residues. The CDR3 nucleotides are TGCGCCAGCAGCCAAGCCGGGACTAGGGGCACCGGGGAGCTGTTTTTT. This codes for CASSQAGTRGTGELFF.

This clone was detected only a few times. The chain combines TRBV30 with TRBJ1-1; TRBD1 matches 9 bases. V was clipped by 6 bases and J by 5 bases; unmatched bases: 10. Germline V gene data show CDR1 as GTSNPN and CDR2 as SVGIG (reference sequence). The CDR3 has 14 residues. The CDR3 nucleotides are TGTGCCTGTCTCCCCGGGACAGGGACAACTGAAGCTTTCTTT. Its translation: CACLPGTGTTEAFF.

The V call is TRBV28, the J call TRBJ2-5, with D maybe TRBD1 (5 bases). Looked up from germline, CDR1 is MDHEN and CDR2 is SYDVKM. This CDR3 has 13 amino acids. Trimming stripped 6 bases from V and 4 bases from J, with 12 bases between. CDR3 nucleotide sequence: TGTGCCAGCAGCTCGATCAGGGCAGAGACCCAGTACTTC. The encoded protein is CASSSIRAETQYF.

This clone was found a few times. The V and J genes are TRBV5-4 and TRBJ1-3; unclear D gene. CDR1 is SGHNT, CDR2 YYREEE, per germline (reference sequence). The CDR3 covers 15 residues. Trimming pared 0 bases from V and 0 bases from J, leaving 7 bases between. The CDR3 region has the DNA TGTGCCAGCAGCTTGGGGGCCTACTCTGGAAACACCATATATTTT. It specifies CASSLGAYSGNTIYF.

The CDR3 DNA is TGTGCCAGCAGCTTTAACAGGGGGCGGTACACTGAAGCTTTCTTT. Translating it yields CASSFNRGRYTEAFF. The chain carries TRBV27 and TRBJ1-1; 9 bases line up with TRBD1. The junction had 8 bases not matched to a gene; V was cut back by 6 bases and J by 3 bases. The CDR3 loop spans 15 amino acids. The germline CDR1 and CDR2 sequences are MNHEY and SMNVEV (reference sequence).

The V call is TRBV19, the J call TRBJ2-1; TRBD1 is a possible D gene (6 bases). The CDR3 length is 15 residues. Germline V gene sequence: CDR1 LNHDA, CDR2 SQIVND (reference sequence). V was clipped by 7 bases and J by 6 bases, with 19 bases between them. CDR3 nucleotide sequence: TGTGCCAGTAAAGTGCTTGACAGGTCATCCAATGAGCAGTTCTTC. Its translation is CASKVLDRSSNEQFF. Using reference TRBV19 and TRBJ2-1 for the parts outside the CDR3, the full variable domain is DGGITQSPKYLFRKEGQNVTLSCEQNLNHDAMYWYRQDPGQGLRLIYYSQIVNDFQKGDIAEGYSVSREKKESFPLTVTSAQKNPTAFYLCASKVLDRSSNEQFFGPGTRLTVL.